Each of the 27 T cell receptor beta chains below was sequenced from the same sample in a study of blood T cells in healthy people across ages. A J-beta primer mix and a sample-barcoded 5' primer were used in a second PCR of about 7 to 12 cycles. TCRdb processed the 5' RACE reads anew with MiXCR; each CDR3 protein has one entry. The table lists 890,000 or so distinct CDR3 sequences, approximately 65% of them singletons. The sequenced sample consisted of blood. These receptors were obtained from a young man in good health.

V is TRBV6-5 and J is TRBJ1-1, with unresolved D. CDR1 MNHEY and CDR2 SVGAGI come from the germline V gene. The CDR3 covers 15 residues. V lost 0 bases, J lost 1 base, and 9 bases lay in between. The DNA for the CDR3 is TGTGCCAGCAGTTACTCCCCAGGAGCGAACACTGAAGCTTTCTTT. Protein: CASSYSPGANTEAFF.

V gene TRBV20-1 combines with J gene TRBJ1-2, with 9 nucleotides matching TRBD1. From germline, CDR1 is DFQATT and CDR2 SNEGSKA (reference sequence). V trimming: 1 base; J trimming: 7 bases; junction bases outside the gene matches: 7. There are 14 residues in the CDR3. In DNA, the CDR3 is TGCAGTGCTAGAGGTGACAGGGGGGGCTGTGGCTACACCTTC. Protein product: CSARGDRGGCGYTF.

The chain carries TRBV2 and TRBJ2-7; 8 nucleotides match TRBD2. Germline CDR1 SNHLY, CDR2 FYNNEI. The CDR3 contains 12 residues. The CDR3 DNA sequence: TGTGCAATGACTAGCGCGAGCTACGAGCAGTACTTC. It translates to CAMTSASYEQYF. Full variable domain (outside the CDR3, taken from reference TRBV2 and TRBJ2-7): EPEVTQTPSHQVTQMGQEVILRCVPISNHLYFYWYRQILGQKVEFLVSFYNNEISEKSEIFDDQFSVERPDGSNFTLKIRSTKLEDSAMYFCAMTSASYEQYFGPGTRLTVT.

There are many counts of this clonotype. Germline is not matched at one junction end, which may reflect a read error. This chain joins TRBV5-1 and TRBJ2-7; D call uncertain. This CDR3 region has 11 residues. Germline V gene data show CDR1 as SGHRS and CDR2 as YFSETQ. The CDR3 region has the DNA TGTGCCAGCAGTTTAGGTCCCGAGCAGTACTTC. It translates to CASSLGPEQYF.

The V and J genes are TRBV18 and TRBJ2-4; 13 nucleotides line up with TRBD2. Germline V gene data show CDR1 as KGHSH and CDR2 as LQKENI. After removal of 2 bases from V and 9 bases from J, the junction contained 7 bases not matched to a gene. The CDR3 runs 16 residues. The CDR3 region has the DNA TGTGCCAGCTCACCAGGGACTAGCGGGGTGAAGGGCATTCAGTACTTC. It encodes CASSPGTSGVKGIQYF.

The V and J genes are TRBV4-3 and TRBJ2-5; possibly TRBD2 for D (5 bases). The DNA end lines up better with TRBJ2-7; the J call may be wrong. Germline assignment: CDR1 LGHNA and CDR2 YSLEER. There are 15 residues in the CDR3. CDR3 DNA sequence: TGCGCCAGCAGCCAAGATCCGGGTGAGGGCTACGAGCAGTACTTC. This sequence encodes CASSQDPGEGYEQYF.

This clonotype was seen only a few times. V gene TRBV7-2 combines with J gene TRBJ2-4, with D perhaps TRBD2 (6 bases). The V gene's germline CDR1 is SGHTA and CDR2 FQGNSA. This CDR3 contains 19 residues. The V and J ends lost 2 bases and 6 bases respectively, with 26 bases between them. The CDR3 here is CASSLKLAETRETRNIQYF. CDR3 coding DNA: TGTGCCAGCAGCTTAAAGTTAGCCGAGACTAGAGAAACCCGAAACATTCAGTACTTC.

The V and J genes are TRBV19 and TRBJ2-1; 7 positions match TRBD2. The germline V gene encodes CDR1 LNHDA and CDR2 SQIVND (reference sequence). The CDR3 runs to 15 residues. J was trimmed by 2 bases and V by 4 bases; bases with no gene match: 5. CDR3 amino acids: CASSTSGATYNEQFF. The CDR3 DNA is TGTGCCAGTAGTACAAGCGGGGCCACCTACAATGAGCAGTTCTTC. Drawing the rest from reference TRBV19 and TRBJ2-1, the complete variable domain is DGGITQSPKYLFRKEGQNVTLSCEQNLNHDAMYWYRQDPGQGLRLIYYSQIVNDFQKGDIAEGYSVSREKKESFPLTVTSAQKNPTAFYLCASSTSGATYNEQFFGPGTRLTVL.

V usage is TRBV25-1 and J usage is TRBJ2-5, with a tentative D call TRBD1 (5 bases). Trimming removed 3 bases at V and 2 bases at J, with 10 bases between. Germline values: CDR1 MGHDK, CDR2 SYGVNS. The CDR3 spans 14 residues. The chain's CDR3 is CASSDRQIQETQYF. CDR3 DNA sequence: TGTGCCAGCAGTGACCGACAGATTCAAGAGACCCAGTACTTC.

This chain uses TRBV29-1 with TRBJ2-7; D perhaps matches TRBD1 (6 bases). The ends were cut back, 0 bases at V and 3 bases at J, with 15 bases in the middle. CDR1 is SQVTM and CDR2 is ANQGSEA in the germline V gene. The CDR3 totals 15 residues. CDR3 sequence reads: CSVEDWGRDNYEQYF. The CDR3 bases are TGCAGCGTTGAAGACTGGGGCCGGGACAACTACGAGCAGTACTTC.

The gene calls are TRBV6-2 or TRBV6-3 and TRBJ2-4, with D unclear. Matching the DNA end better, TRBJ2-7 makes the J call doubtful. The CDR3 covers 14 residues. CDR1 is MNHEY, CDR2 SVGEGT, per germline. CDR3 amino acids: CASSSATLSYEQYF. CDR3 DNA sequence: TGTGCCAGCAGTTCAGCTACGTTATCCTACGAGCAGTACTTC.

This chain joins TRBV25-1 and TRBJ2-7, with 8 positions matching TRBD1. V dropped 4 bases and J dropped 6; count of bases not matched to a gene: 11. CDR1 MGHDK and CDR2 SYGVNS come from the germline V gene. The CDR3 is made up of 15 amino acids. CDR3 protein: CASSALSRTGPEQYF. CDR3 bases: TGTGCCAGCAGTGCACTAAGCCGGACAGGGCCCGAGCAGTACTTC.

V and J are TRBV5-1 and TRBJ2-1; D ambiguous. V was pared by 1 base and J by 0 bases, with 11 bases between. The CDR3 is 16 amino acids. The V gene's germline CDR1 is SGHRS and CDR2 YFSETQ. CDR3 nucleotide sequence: TGCGCCAGCAGCTTGCGGCTCACCAGCTCCTACAATGAGCAGTTCTTC. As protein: CASSLRLTSSYNEQFF.

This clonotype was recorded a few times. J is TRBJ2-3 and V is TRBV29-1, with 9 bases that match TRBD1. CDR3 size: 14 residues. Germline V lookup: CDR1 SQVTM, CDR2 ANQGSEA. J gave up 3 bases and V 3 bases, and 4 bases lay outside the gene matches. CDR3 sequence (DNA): TGCAGCGTTGAGACAGGGGGAGGGACAGATACGCAGTATTTT. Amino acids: CSVETGGGTDTQYF.

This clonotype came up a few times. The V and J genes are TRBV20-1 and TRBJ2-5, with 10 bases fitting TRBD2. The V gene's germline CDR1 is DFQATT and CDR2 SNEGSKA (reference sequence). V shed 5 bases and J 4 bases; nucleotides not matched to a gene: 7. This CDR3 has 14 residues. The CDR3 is CSALAGEITETQYF. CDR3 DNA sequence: TGCAGTGCTCTAGCGGGGGAGATTACAGAGACCCAGTACTTC.

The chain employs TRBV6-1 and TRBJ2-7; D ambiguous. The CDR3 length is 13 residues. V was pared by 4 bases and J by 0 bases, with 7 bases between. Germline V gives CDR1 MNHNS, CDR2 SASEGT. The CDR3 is CASSASFSYEQYF. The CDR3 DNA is TGTGCCAGCAGTGCGAGTTTCTCCTACGAGCAGTACTTC.

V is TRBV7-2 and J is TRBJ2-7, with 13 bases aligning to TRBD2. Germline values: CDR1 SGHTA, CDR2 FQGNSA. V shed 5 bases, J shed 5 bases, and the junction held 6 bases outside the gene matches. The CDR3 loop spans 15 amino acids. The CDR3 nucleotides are TGTGCCAGCAGCGTTACTAGCGGGGGGGTGAACGAGCAGTACTTC. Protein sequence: CASSVTSGGVNEQYF. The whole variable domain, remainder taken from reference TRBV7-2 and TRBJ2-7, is GAGVSQSPSNKVTEKGKDVELRCDPISGHTALYWYRQSLGQGLEFLIYFQGNSAPDKSGLPSDRFSAERTGGSVSTLTIQRTQQEDSAVYLCASSVTSGGVNEQYFGPGTRLTVT.

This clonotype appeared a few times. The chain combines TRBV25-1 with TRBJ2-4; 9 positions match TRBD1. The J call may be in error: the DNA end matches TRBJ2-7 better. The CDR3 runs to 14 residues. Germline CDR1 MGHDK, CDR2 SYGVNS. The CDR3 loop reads CASRGDRASYEQYF. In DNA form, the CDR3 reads TGTGCCAGCAGGGGGGACAGGGCAAGCTACGAGCAGTACTTC.

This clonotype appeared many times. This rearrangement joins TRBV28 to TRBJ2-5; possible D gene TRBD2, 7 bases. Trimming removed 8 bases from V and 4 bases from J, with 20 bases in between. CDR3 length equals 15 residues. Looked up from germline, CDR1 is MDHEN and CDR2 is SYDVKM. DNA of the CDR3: TGTGCCAGCTCAGTTTCGGCCGGGGGGCTAGAGACCCAGTACTTC. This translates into CASSVSAGGLETQYF.

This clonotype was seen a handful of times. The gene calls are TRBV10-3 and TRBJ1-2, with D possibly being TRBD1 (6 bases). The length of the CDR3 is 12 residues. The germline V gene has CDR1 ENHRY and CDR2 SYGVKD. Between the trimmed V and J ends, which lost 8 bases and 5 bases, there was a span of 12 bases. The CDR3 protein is CAIYGGGYGYTF. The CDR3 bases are TGTGCCATCTACGGGGGCGGTTATGGCTACACCTTC.

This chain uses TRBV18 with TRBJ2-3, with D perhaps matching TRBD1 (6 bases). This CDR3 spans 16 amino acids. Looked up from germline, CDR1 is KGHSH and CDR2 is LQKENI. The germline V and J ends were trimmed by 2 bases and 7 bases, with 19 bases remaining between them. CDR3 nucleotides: TGTGCCAGCTCACCATCGAAAGGGGGTACGACACATACGCAGTATTTT. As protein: CASSPSKGGTTHTQYF. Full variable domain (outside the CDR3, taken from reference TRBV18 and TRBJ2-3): NAGVMQNPRHLVRRRGQEARLRCSPMKGHSHVYWYRQLPEEGLKFMVYLQKENIIDESGMPKERFSAEFPKEGPSILRIQQVVRGDSAAYFCASSPSKGGTTHTQYFGPGTRLTVL.

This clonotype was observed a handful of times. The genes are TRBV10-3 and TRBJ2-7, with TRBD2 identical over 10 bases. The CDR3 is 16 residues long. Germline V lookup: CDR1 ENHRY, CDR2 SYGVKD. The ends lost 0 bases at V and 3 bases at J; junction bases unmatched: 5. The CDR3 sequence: CAISESKASGSYEQYF. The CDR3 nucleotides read TGTGCCATCAGTGAGTCGAAGGCTAGCGGGAGCTACGAGCAGTACTTC.

CDR3 sequence reads: CASQAAANTGELFF. The CDR3 DNA reads as TGTGCCAGCCAAGCAGCCGCGAACACCGGGGAGCTGTTTTTT. The chain employs TRBV5-5 and TRBJ2-2; D ambiguous. The germline V and J ends were trimmed by 7 bases and 0 bases, with 10 bases remaining between them. Per the germline V gene, CDR1 is SGHKS and CDR2 is YYEKEE (reference sequence). The CDR3 loop spans 14 amino acids.

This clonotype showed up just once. The CDR3 coding sequence is TGCAGCGGGAGAGCGGGGGAGGAGACCCAGTACTTC. The encoded protein is CSGRAGEETQYF. The J gene is TRBJ2-5, the V gene TRBV29-1, with 8 bases identical to TRBD2. The germline gives CDR1 SQVTM, CDR2 ANQGSEA. This CDR3 comprises 12 residues. The V gene end was trimmed by 7 bases and the J gene end by 5 bases; junction bases not matched to a gene: 6.

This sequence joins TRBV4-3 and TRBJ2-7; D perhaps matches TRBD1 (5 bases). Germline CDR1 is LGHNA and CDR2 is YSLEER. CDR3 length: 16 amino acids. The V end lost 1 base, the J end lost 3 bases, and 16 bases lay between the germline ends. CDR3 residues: CASSQAAREFGYEQYF. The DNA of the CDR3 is TGCGCCAGCAGCCAAGCGGCCAGGGAATTTGGCTACGAGCAGTACTTC.

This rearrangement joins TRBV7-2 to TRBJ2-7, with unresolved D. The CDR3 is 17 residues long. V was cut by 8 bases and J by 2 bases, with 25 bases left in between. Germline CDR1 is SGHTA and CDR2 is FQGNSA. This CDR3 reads CASRQSAGSYRAYEQYF. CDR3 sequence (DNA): TGTGCCAGCCGCCAAAGTGCCGGGTCTTACCGCGCCTACGAGCAGTACTTC.

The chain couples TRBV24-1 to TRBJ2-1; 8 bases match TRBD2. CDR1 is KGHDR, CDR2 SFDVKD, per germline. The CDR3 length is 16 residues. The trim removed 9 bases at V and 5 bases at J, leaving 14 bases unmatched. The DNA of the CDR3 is TGTGCCACCTCGGCGGGTAGGCCCGGGAGGGACAATGAGCAGTTCTTC. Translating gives CATSAGRPGRDNEQFF.